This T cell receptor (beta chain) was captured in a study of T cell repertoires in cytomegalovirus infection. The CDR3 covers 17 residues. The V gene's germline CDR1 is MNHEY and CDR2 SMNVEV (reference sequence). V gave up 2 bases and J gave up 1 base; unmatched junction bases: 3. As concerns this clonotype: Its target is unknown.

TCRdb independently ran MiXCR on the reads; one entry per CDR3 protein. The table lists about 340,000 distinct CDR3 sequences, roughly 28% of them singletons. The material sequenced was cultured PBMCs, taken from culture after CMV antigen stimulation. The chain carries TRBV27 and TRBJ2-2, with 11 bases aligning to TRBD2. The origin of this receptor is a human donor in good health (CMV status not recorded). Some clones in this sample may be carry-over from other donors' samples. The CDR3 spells CASSLLGLAGNTGELFF. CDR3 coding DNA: TGTGCCAGCAGTTTACTCGGACTAGCGGGGAACACCGGGGAGCTGTTTTTT.